Following are 28 T cell receptor beta chains from one sample sequenced in a study of cytomegalovirus exposure and HLA in healthy donors. 13 Jbeta primers and 60 Vbeta primers were used for the PCR. Sequencing used immunoSEQ multiplex PCR; TCRdb keeps in-frame clones, though not all of them. The sample contains fewer than 150,000 clones, 60% to 85% of which appear only once. Sequencing was performed on PBMCs. The source is a man aged 18-30 years in good health and CMV-seronegative.

This clone has only a few counts. The V call is TRBV28, the J call TRBJ1-2; TRBD1 matches 7 bases. In germline, CDR1 is MDHEN, CDR2 SYDVKM. V lost 3 bases, J lost 5 bases, and 6 bases stayed unmatched. The CDR3 has 14 residues. CDR3 residues: CASSFTTGRYGYTF. DNA of the CDR3: TGTGCCAGCAGTTTTACGACAGGGCGGTATGGCTACACCTTC.

In this sample, this clone turned up many times. This chain links TRBV9 with TRBJ1-4; 11 bases match TRBD1. V lost 3 bases, J lost 7 bases, and 5 bases stayed unmatched. Germline CDR1 and CDR2: SGDLS and YYNGEE. The CDR3 extends over 15 amino acids. The DNA for the CDR3 is TGTGCCAGCAGCGCCGGGACAGGGGGACGTGAAAAACTGTTTTTT. This encodes CASSAGTGGREKLFF.

This clone was recorded only once. This chain links TRBV19 with TRBJ2-7; weak D call: TRBD2 (5 bases). In germline, CDR1 is LNHDA, CDR2 SQIVND (reference sequence). CDR3 size: 13 residues. Trimming took off 3 bases at V and 4 bases at J, with 10 bases between the two ends. This CDR3 is CASSMLGVYEQYF. The CDR3 DNA reads TGTGCCAGTAGTATGTTGGGAGTGTACGAGCAGTACTTC.

The V gene is TRBV5-1, the J gene TRBJ1-4; a possible D gene is TRBD1 (6 bases). Germline CDR1 SGHRS, CDR2 YFSETQ. The CDR3 runs 13 residues. The V gene lost 0 bases and the J gene lost 7 bases, with 7 bases spanning the gap. The CDR3, as DNA: TGCGCCAGCAGCTTGGGACAGGTTGAAAAACTGTTTTTT. Residues: CASSLGQVEKLFF. Combining the CDR3 with reference TRBV5-1 and TRBJ1-4 gives the whole variable domain KAGVTQTPRYLIKTRGQQVTLSCSPISGHRSVSWYQQTPGQGLQFLFEYFSETQRNKGNFPGRFSGRQFSNSRSEMNVSTLELGDSALYLCASSLGQVEKLFFGSGTQLSVL.

V usage is TRBV11-2 and J usage is TRBJ2-3, with 9 bases lining up with TRBD2. The CDR3 consists of 16 residues. Germline CDR1 reads SGHAT; CDR2 reads FQNNGV. The V and J ends lost 6 bases and 2 bases, in that order; junction bases with no gene match: 9. The CDR3 DNA reads TGTGCCAGCAGTCCCCGGACTAGCGCGGTCACAGATACGCAGTATTTT. The encoded protein is CASSPRTSAVTDTQYF. Looking up the rest from reference TRBV11-2 and TRBJ2-3 gives the full variable domain: EAGVAQSPRYKIIEKRQSVAFWCNPISGHATLYWYQQILGQGPKLLIQFQNNGVVDDSQLPKDRFSAERLKGVDSTLKIQPAKLEDSAVYLCASSPRTSAVTDTQYFGPGTRLTVL.

V is TRBV30 and J is TRBJ2-3, with TRBD1 matching 8 bases. The trim removed 0 bases at V and 4 bases at J, leaving 3 bases unmatched. CDR1 is GTSNPN and CDR2 is SVGIG in the germline V gene (reference sequence). CDR3 length: 14 residues. DNA of the CDR3: TGTGCCTGGAGTGTATCACAGGGGGCAGATACGCAGTATTTT. Its translation is CAWSVSQGADTQYF.

In DNA form, the CDR3 reads TGTGCCAGCAGTGCCACCCCGGGACAGGGGACGGCGGGCACTGAAGCTTTCTTT. Translation: CASSATPGQGTAGTEAFF. The chain recombines TRBV25-1 with TRBJ1-1, with 10 positions matching TRBD1. The CDR3 has 18 amino acids. Trimming at V came to 4 bases and at J to 4 bases, leaving 15 bases not matched to a gene. CDR1 and CDR2 from the germline V gene are MGHDK and SYGVNS.

The rearrangement uses TRBV11-2 and TRBJ2-1; TRBD2 might be the D (5 bases). This CDR3 is built from 15 residues. V gave up 2 bases and J gave up 7 bases, with 15 bases separating them. CDR1 is SGHAT and CDR2 is FQNNGV in the germline V gene. The CDR3 nucleotides are TGTGCCAGCAGCTTAAATGGACTCGTACGTAATGAGCAGTTCTTC. Amino acid sequence: CASSLNGLVRNEQFF.

The genes are TRBV29-1 and TRBJ2-3, with D possibly being TRBD2 (6 bases). This CDR3 is built from 12 residues. Trimming left V 4 bases short and J 1 base short, with 6 bases between. The V gene's germline CDR1 is SQVTM and CDR2 ANQGSEA. DNA of the CDR3: TGCAGCGTTGGCGGGGGCACAGATACGCAGTATTTT. It translates to CSVGGGTDTQYF.

V gene TRBV29-1 combines with J gene TRBJ1-1; 9 bases match TRBD1. Germline lookup yields CDR1 SQVTM and CDR2 ANQGSEA. The trim removed 5 bases at V and 4 bases at J, leaving 8 bases unmatched. This CDR3 has 14 residues. In DNA form, the CDR3 reads TGCAGCGTTATACAGGGGGCCATGGGCACTGAAGCTTTCTTT. Protein product: CSVIQGAMGTEAFF.

The chain uses TRBV11-2 and TRBJ2-1, with a weak D call TRBD1 (5 bases). CDR1 SGHAT and CDR2 FQNNGV come from the germline V gene. The CDR3 runs to 18 residues. Deletions cut 3 bases from V and 1 base from J, with 19 bases between. Here the CDR3 DNA reads TGTGCCAGCAGCTTCCCGGGCAGGGCGGCAATGTCCTACAATGAGCAGTTCTTC. It codes for CASSFPGRAAMSYNEQFF. Drawing the rest from reference TRBV11-2 and TRBJ2-1, the complete variable domain is EAGVAQSPRYKIIEKRQSVAFWCNPISGHATLYWYQQILGQGPKLLIQFQNNGVVDDSQLPKDRFSAERLKGVDSTLKIQPAKLEDSAVYLCASSFPGRAAMSYNEQFFGPGTRLTVL.

The chain joins TRBV5-6 to TRBJ1-2, with D tentatively TRBD1 (5 bases). V was trimmed by 4 bases and J by 4 bases, leaving 20 bases between them. The CDR3 is 16 amino acids. Germline CDR1 reads SGHDT; CDR2 reads YYEEEE. The CDR3: CASSTPRRGGVYGYTF. The CDR3 DNA follows: TGTGCCAGCAGCACCCCAAGGAGGGGTGGAGTCTATGGCTACACCTTC. The full variable domain, its missing parts supplied by reference TRBV5-6 and TRBJ1-2, is DAGVTQSPTHLIKTRGQQVTLRCSPKSGHDTVSWYQQALGQGPQFIFQYYEEEERQRGNFPDRFSGHQFPNYSSELNVNALLLGDSALYLCASSTPRRGGVYGYTFGSGTRLTVV.

The V and J genes are TRBV5-6 and TRBJ2-3, with 9 bases aligning to TRBD1. V gave up 4 bases and J gave up 0 bases; unmatched junction bases: 3. Germline CDR1 SGHDT, CDR2 YYEEEE. This CDR3 region has 15 residues. CDR3 protein: CASSRGTGSTDTQYF. DNA for the CDR3: TGTGCCAGCAGCCGGGGGACAGGGAGCACAGATACGCAGTATTTT.

This clone appeared a few times. This chain links TRBV11-2 with TRBJ1-1; no definite D call. Per the germline V gene, CDR1 is SGHAT and CDR2 is FQNNGV. V lost 5 bases and J lost 1, with 11 bases in between. CDR3 length: 14 amino acids. The CDR3 reads CASSPTSGNTEAFF. The DNA of the CDR3 is TGTGCCAGCAGCCCTACGTCCGGGAACACTGAAGCTTTCTTT. Full variable domain (remainder filled in from reference TRBV11-2 and TRBJ1-1): EAGVAQSPRYKIIEKRQSVAFWCNPISGHATLYWYQQILGQGPKLLIQFQNNGVVDDSQLPKDRFSAERLKGVDSTLKIQPAKLEDSAVYLCASSPTSGNTEAFFGQGTRLTVV.

This CDR3 reads CASSSSGGPHEQFF. DNA for the CDR3: TGTGCCAGCAGTTCGTCGGGGGGGCCTCATGAGCAGTTCTTC. The chain combines TRBV6-5 with TRBJ2-1, with 8 bases matching TRBD2. The CDR3 is 14 amino acids. CDR1 and CDR2 from the germline V gene are MNHEY and SVGAGI. With 4 bases clipped from V and 8 bases from J, the junction kept 7 bases outside the gene matches.

The sample holds a few counts of this clone. CDR3 sequence reads: CASSPHYRPQTRTSGGEQYF. CDR3 in DNA: TGTGCCAGCAGCCCCCACTATCGCCCCCAAACTCGGACTAGCGGGGGAGAGCAGTACTTC. The rearrangement uses TRBV9 and TRBJ2-7; TRBD2 matches at 13 bases. CDR1 is SGDLS and CDR2 is YYNGEE in the germline V gene. The ends lost 4 bases at V and 7 bases at J; junction bases unmatched: 23. The CDR3 extends over 20 amino acids.

This chain links TRBV7-3 with TRBJ2-3; 10 positions agree with TRBD2. Germline assignment: CDR1 SGHTA and CDR2 FQGTGA. J was trimmed by 0 bases and V by 6 bases; bases with no gene match: 3. The CDR3 covers 15 residues. The CDR3: CASSRLAGSTDTQYF. CDR3 bases: TGTGCCAGCAGTCGACTAGCGGGTAGCACAGATACGCAGTATTTT.

The CDR3 sequence is CASSPALEEQVNQPQHF. Here the CDR3 DNA reads TGTGCCAGCTCACCAGCCCTCGAGGAACAGGTTAATCAGCCCCAGCATTTT. This sequence joins TRBV18 and TRBJ1-5; D is possibly TRBD1 (5 bases). Trimming stripped 2 bases from V and 4 bases from J, with 18 bases between. The CDR3 has 17 residues. Germline V gene data show CDR1 as KGHSH and CDR2 as LQKENI.

The rearrangement joins TRBV28 to TRBJ1-1, with D hard to call. The V gene lost 4 bases and the J gene lost 5 bases, with 11 bases spanning the gap. Germline CDR1 MDHEN, CDR2 SYDVKM. CDR3 length: 13 residues. The DNA for the CDR3 is TGTGCCAGCAGTTCCGCGGCCTGGACTGAAGCTTTCTTT. Its protein is CASSSAAWTEAFF.

This clone was detected only a few times. V gene TRBV18 combines with J gene TRBJ1-1, with 7 bases matching TRBD1. V gave up 3 bases and J gave up 1 base; unmatched junction bases: 5. CDR3 length equals 15 residues. The V gene's germline CDR1 is KGHSH and CDR2 LQKENI. This chain's CDR3 is CASSPRDRENTEAFF. CDR3 in DNA: TGTGCCAGCTCACCGCGGGACAGAGAGAACACTGAAGCTTTCTTT.

This rearrangement joins TRBV19 to TRBJ2-5; 9 nucleotides match TRBD2. The germline V gene has CDR1 LNHDA and CDR2 SQIVND (reference sequence). After removal of 7 bases from V and 1 base from J, the junction contained 4 bases not matched to a gene. The CDR3 spans 14 residues. This CDR3 is CASNSGGPQETQYF. The CDR3 DNA is TGTGCCAGTAATAGCGGGGGCCCCCAAGAGACCCAGTACTTC. Combining the CDR3 with reference TRBV19 and TRBJ2-5 gives the whole variable domain DGGITQSPKYLFRKEGQNVTLSCEQNLNHDAMYWYRQDPGQGLRLIYYSQIVNDFQKGDIAEGYSVSREKKESFPLTVTSAQKNPTAFYLCASNSGGPQETQYFGPGTRLLVL.

V gene TRBV7-2 combines with J gene TRBJ2-2; D remains unclear. Germline V CDR1 and CDR2: SGHTA, FQGNSA. The CDR3 runs 15 residues. V lost 2 bases and J lost 0, with 7 bases in between. CDR3 in amino acids: CASSLLPANTGELFF. The CDR3 coding sequence is TGTGCCAGCAGCTTATTGCCAGCGAACACCGGGGAGCTGTTTTTT.

This clone is a singleton in its sample. The gene calls are TRBV7-9 and TRBJ2-3, with TRBD2 as a possible D gene (5 bases). Trimming stripped 0 bases from V and 5 bases from J, with 6 bases between. Looked up from germline, CDR1 is SEHNR and CDR2 is FQNEAQ (reference sequence). The CDR3 totals 13 residues. The CDR3 nucleotides are TGTGCCAGCAGCTTAGCGGGAGAAGATACGCAGTATTTT. Translation gives CASSLAGEDTQYF.

The rearrangement links TRBV27 to TRBJ2-7; a possible D gene is TRBD1 (7 bases). Trimming removed 6 bases at V and 1 base at J, with 25 bases between. The CDR3 has 18 residues. The germline gives CDR1 MNHEY, CDR2 SMNVEV (reference sequence). CDR3 nucleotide sequence: TGTGCCAGCAGCCCTGTTGGGACAGCCGGCGGGGTGTCCTACGAGCAGTACTTC. The encoded protein is CASSPVGTAGGVSYEQYF.

The J gene is TRBJ2-7, the V gene TRBV2; no firm D call. V was clipped by 5 bases and J by 4 bases, with 6 bases between them. Looked up from germline, CDR1 is SNHLY and CDR2 is FYNNEI. The CDR3 is 11 amino acids. The CDR3 sequence is CASSLGYEQYF. For the CDR3, the DNA is TGTGCCAGCAGTCTCGGGTACGAGCAGTACTTC.

The rearrangement joins TRBV27 to TRBJ2-3; 8 bases match TRBD1. The junction had 9 bases not matched to a gene; V was cut back by 5 bases and J by 5 bases. The length of the CDR3 is 15 residues. CDR1 and CDR2 (germline): MNHEY, SMNVEV (reference sequence). CDR3 in DNA: TGTGCCAGCAGTCGCCAGGACAGGGTGAGAGATACGCAGTATTTT. Amino acids: CASSRQDRVRDTQYF.

The chain recombines TRBV6-1 with TRBJ2-5, with 8 bases fitting TRBD2. CDR3 length: 15 amino acids. CDR1 and CDR2 (germline): MNHNS, SASEGT. Germline trimming cut 6 bases from V and 2 bases from J; bases unmatched to any gene: 8. The CDR3 bases are TGTGCCAGCAGGGAGGGGTTAGCGGGGCAAGAGACCCAGTACTTC. Protein: CASREGLAGQETQYF.

The chain carries TRBV6-5 and TRBJ1-5; the D is unclear. The germline gives CDR1 MNHEY, CDR2 SVGAGI. V lost 2 bases and J lost 4, with 15 bases in between. This CDR3 has 16 amino acids. This CDR3 reads CASSYLGPPVNQPQHF. For the CDR3, the DNA is TGTGCCAGCAGTTACCTCGGTCCGCCGGTTAATCAGCCCCAGCATTTT.